One sample yielded the 26 T cell receptor beta chains listed below, sequenced in a study of neurological immune-mediated disorders. From the 5' RACE reads, TCRdb called clonotypes with MiXCR, one entry per CDR3 protein. In the table there are tens of thousands of distinct CDR3 sequences, around a tenth of which are singletons. Input material: PBMCs. The receptors come from a man aged 45-65 years in good health.

This clonotype was detected ten times or more. The chain uses TRBV5-1 and TRBJ2-2; D may be TRBD2 (5 bases). Germline V gene sequence: CDR1 SGHRS, CDR2 YFSETQ. CDR3 length: 16 residues. The V and J ends lost 0 bases and 3 bases respectively, with 12 bases between them. CDR3 in amino acids: CASSLVLSADTGELFF. CDR3 nucleotides: TGCGCCAGCAGCTTGGTACTCTCAGCGGACACCGGGGAGCTGTTTTTT.

This clonotype showed up many times. This sequence joins TRBV5-5 and TRBJ2-3, with D tentatively TRBD1 (6 bases). CDR1 and CDR2 from the germline V gene are SGHKS and YYEKEE (reference sequence). V lost 0 bases and J 0 bases, leaving 14 bases between the germline ends. The CDR3 is made up of 17 amino acids. In DNA form, the CDR3 reads TGTGCCAGCAGCTTGGCGGACAGCCTTCAAAGCACAGATACGCAGTATTTT. The encoded protein is CASSLADSLQSTDTQYF.

This clonotype was observed many times. J is TRBJ2-7 and V is TRBV12-3 or TRBV12-4; TRBD1 matches 7 bases. V lost 3 bases and J lost 0; bases outside the gene matches: 2. This CDR3 comprises 14 residues. The CDR3: CASSLGDSSYEQYF. The CDR3 coding sequence is TGTGCCAGCAGTTTGGGGGACAGCTCCTACGAGCAGTACTTC.

This clonotype has ten or more counts. This sequence joins TRBV20-1 and TRBJ2-3; 9 bases match TRBD2. Germline CDR1 and CDR2: DFQATT and SNEGSKA (reference sequence). J was trimmed by 1 base and V by 0 bases; bases with no gene match: 5. The CDR3 loop spans 16 amino acids. CDR3 bases: TGCAGTGCTAGAGATCCAGCGGGAGGTCGCACAGATACGCAGTATTTT. Its protein is CSARDPAGGRTDTQYF.

This clonotype came up many times. CDR3 protein: CASSLDLDTQYF. The DNA of the CDR3 is TGTGCCAGCAGCTTAGACCTGGATACGCAGTATTTT. The chain couples TRBV7-2 to TRBJ2-3; D is unclear. Germline CDR1 and CDR2: SGHTA and FQGNSA. Between the trimmed V and J ends, which lost 1 base and 6 bases, there was a span of 5 bases. This CDR3 has 12 amino acids.

This chain links TRBV7-6 with TRBJ2-7; 7 nucleotides align to TRBD1. The CDR3 spans 14 residues. With V trimmed by 4 bases and J by 5 bases, 8 bases remained unmatched. Germline CDR1 SGHVS, CDR2 FNYEAQ. In DNA, the CDR3 is TGTGCCAGCAGCTCAGGGGGTTACTCGGACGAGCAGTACTTC. As protein: CASSSGGYSDEQYF. The full variable domain, completed using reference TRBV7-6 and TRBJ2-7, is GAGVSQSPRYKVTKRGQDVALRCDPISGHVSLYWYRQALGQGPEFLTYFNYEAQQDKSGLPNDRFSAERPEGSISTLTIQRTEQRDSAMYRCASSSGGYSDEQYFGPGTRLTVT.

In regard to this clonotype: A much larger clone differs by one base, so this may be a read error. The V call is TRBV12-3 or TRBV12-4, the J call TRBJ2-6; D unresolved. This CDR3 comprises 15 residues. Deletions cut 7 bases from V and 1 base from J, with 11 bases between. CDR3 in amino acids: CASTPLMSGANVLTF. Written as DNA, the CDR3 is TGTGCCAGCACCCCCCTAATGTCTGGGGCCAACGTCCTGACTTTC.

This clonotype was counted at least ten times. The chain is built from TRBV29-1 and TRBJ2-1; D is possibly TRBD2 (6 bases). Germline lookup yields CDR1 SQVTM and CDR2 ANQGSEA. This CDR3 spans 15 amino acids. The ends were cut back, 1 base at V and 6 bases at J, with 16 bases in the middle. CDR3: CSVEASSGGPNEQFF. For the CDR3, the DNA is TGCAGCGTTGAAGCTAGTAGCGGAGGCCCCAATGAGCAGTTCTTC.

This clonotype was seen many times. The chain combines TRBV4-2 with TRBJ2-7; 8 bases agree with TRBD1. V shed 5 bases and J 3 bases; nucleotides not matched to a gene: 12. Germline CDR1 reads LGHNA; CDR2 reads YNFKEQ. The CDR3 length is 16 residues. The DNA of the CDR3 is TGTGCCAGCAGCTCCGCCTGGGGACAGGAGTTCTACGAGCAGTACTTC. It translates to CASSSAWGQEFYEQYF.

This clonotype showed up many times. This chain joins TRBV28 and TRBJ1-1; D is perhaps TRBD1 (6 bases). With 8 bases removed from V and 4 bases from J, the gap between germline ends came to 17 bases. This CDR3 has 14 residues. The V gene's germline CDR1 is MDHEN and CDR2 SYDVKM. CDR3 sequence reads: CASFKQGGGTEAFF. CDR3 nucleotides: TGTGCCAGCTTCAAACAGGGCGGGGGCACTGAAGCTTTCTTT.

This clonotype was detected ten times or more. The chain has TRBV6-2 or TRBV6-3 and TRBJ1-1; no clear D gene. CDR3 length: 13 amino acids. The germline V gene encodes CDR1 MNHEY and CDR2 SVGEGT. Trimming removed 0 bases at V and 4 bases at J, with 6 bases between. CDR3 DNA: TGTGCCAGCAGTTACTCGTGGCCCACTGAAGCTTTCTTT. Translated, it gives CASSYSWPTEAFF.

The table lists this clonotype with a count of one. A much larger clone is a single base away; this may be a read error. The chain couples TRBV5-1 to TRBJ2-6; D is perhaps TRBD1 (5 bases). The CDR3 spans 18 residues. V was cut by 3 bases and J by 0 bases, with 16 bases left in between. The V gene's germline CDR1 is SGHRS and CDR2 YFSETQ. CDR3 protein: CASSSSWTPRSGANVLTF. DNA of the CDR3: TGCGCCAGCAGCTCTTCCTGGACACCACGCTCTGGGGCCAACGTCCTGACTTTC.

This clonotype was seen ten or more times. The V and J genes are TRBV5-1 and TRBJ2-5; 15 nucleotides align to TRBD2. V was pared by 4 bases and J by 2 bases, with 3 bases of the junction left unmatched. CDR3 length: 16 residues. The germline gives CDR1 SGHRS, CDR2 YFSETQ. DNA for the CDR3: TGCGCCAGCAGCCCTGGACTAGCGGGGGGGCAAGAGACCCAGTACTTC. Protein: CASSPGLAGGQETQYF.

The chain combines TRBV5-1 with TRBJ1-6, with 7 nucleotides matching TRBD1. Germline CDR1 and CDR2: SGHRS and YFSETQ. CDR3 length: 14 amino acids. V lost 3 bases to trimming and J lost 6 bases; unmatched junction nucleotides: 3. CDR3 residues: CASSWDSPNSPLHF. The CDR3 region has the DNA TGCGCCAGCAGCTGGGACAGTCCTAATTCACCCCTCCACTTT.

This clonotype was seen repeatedly, ten times or more. The J gene is TRBJ2-7, the V gene TRBV5-1; possibly TRBD2 for D (6 bases). The CDR3 extends over 15 amino acids. V was clipped by 2 bases and J by 2 bases, with 14 bases between them. The V gene's germline CDR1 is SGHRS and CDR2 YFSETQ. This chain's CDR3 is CASSFGGFGTYEQYF. The CDR3 nucleotides are TGCGCCAGCAGCTTCGGGGGATTTGGAACCTACGAGCAGTACTTC.

Ten or more counts support this clonotype. This chain connects TRBV7-9 to TRBJ1-2; TRBD1 agrees at 11 bases. The trim removed 5 bases at V and 3 bases at J, leaving 11 bases unmatched. The V gene's germline CDR1 is SEHNR and CDR2 FQNEAQ (reference sequence). This CDR3 comprises 17 residues. CDR3 sequence: CASSPSDRGLSHYGYTF. The DNA for the CDR3 is TGTGCCAGCAGCCCCTCGGACAGGGGGCTATCTCACTATGGCTACACCTTC.

This clonotype appeared many times. The V gene is TRBV20-1, the J gene TRBJ2-7, with D unclear. This CDR3 comprises 13 residues. The germline CDR1 and CDR2 sequences are DFQATT and SNEGSKA (reference sequence). V lost 4 bases to trimming and J lost 2 bases, with 12 bases between them. The CDR3 spells CSATKGRPYEQYF. DNA for the CDR3: TGCAGTGCTACCAAGGGTCGACCCTACGAGCAGTACTTC.

This clonotype was counted at least ten times. V gene TRBV4-2 combines with J gene TRBJ2-1; D might be TRBD2 (6 bases). There are 12 residues in the CDR3. Trimming removed 2 bases at V and 8 bases at J, with 7 bases between. Germline V gives CDR1 LGHNA, CDR2 YNFKEQ. The CDR3 loop is CASSQRRDEQFF. CDR3 in DNA: TGTGCCAGCAGCCAAAGGAGGGATGAGCAGTTCTTC.

This clonotype turned up a few times. V and J are TRBV7-2 and TRBJ2-7; 9 nucleotides line up with TRBD1. The germline V gene has CDR1 SGHTA and CDR2 FQGNSA. The CDR3 covers 16 residues. The J segment lost 3 bases and the V segment lost 1 base, leaving 7 bases of the junction unmatched. CDR3 protein: CASSLEGSGQGYEQYF. The CDR3 DNA sequence: TGTGCCAGCAGCTTAGAAGGCTCGGGACAGGGCTACGAGCAGTACTTC.

This clonotype was detected many times. This chain joins TRBV4-1 and TRBJ1-6; a weak D match, TRBD1 (5 bases). V shed 0 bases and J shed 16 bases, with 22 bases lying between them. Per germline, CDR1 MGHRA and CDR2 YSYEKL. The CDR3 consists of 16 residues. The CDR3 coding sequence is TGCGCCAGCAGCCAAGATAGGTCGGGGCCGACGGCTTCTCTCCACTTT. Protein product: CASSQDRSGPTASLHF.

This clonotype was seen ten or more times. The chain links TRBV5-1 to TRBJ1-2; 10 bases match TRBD1. Germline assignment: CDR1 SGHRS and CDR2 YFSETQ. V lost 4 bases to trimming and J lost 8 bases; unmatched junction nucleotides: 8. The CDR3 sequence is 14 residues long. As DNA, the CDR3 is TGCGCCAGCAGCACCGACAGGGGGCTAGGGGGCTACACCTTC. Protein: CASSTDRGLGGYTF.

The table lists this clonotype with many counts. V gene TRBV11-2 combines with J gene TRBJ2-3; D gene uncertain. The CDR3 runs to 12 residues. Germline V gene lookup returns CDR1 SGHAT and CDR2 FQNNGV. V gave up 5 bases and J gave up 2 bases, with 5 bases separating them. This chain's CDR3 is CASSPNTDTQYF. The CDR3 nucleotides are TGTGCCAGCAGCCCCAACACAGATACGCAGTATTTT.

This clonotype was observed at least ten times. The chain carries TRBV20-1 and TRBJ2-2; TRBD2 aligns across 13 bases. Germline V lookup: CDR1 DFQATT, CDR2 SNEGSKA (reference sequence). V shed 6 bases, J shed 6 bases, and the junction held 10 bases outside the gene matches. This CDR3 is built from 16 residues. The CDR3 bases are TGCAGTGCCTCTAGTGGGACTAGCGGGACCGCCGGGGAGCTGTTTTTT. This gives the protein CSASSGTSGTAGELFF.

This clonotype was seen repeatedly, ten times or more. The chain uses TRBV5-1 and TRBJ2-2; 11 bases line up with TRBD2. Germline V gene lookup returns CDR1 SGHRS and CDR2 YFSETQ. The ends lost 4 bases at V and 1 base at J; junction bases unmatched: 3. This CDR3 has 16 residues. DNA of the CDR3: TGCGCCAGCAGCCTAGGACTAGCGGGGAACACCGGGGAGCTGTTTTTT. Its protein is CASSLGLAGNTGELFF.

Ten or more counts support this clonotype. V gene TRBV7-2 combines with J gene TRBJ2-1; TRBD2 matches at 10 bases. Germline CDR1 and CDR2: SGHTA and FQGNSA. The J segment lost 6 bases and the V segment lost 5 bases, leaving 4 bases of the junction unmatched. CDR3 length: 14 residues. CDR3 bases: TGTGCCAGCAGCACCGGGACTAGCGCCAATGAGCAGTTCTTC. It yields the protein CASSTGTSANEQFF.

This clonotype was detected many times. This rearrangement joins TRBV7-6 to TRBJ2-3; TRBD2 matches at 9 bases. Looked up from germline, CDR1 is SGHVS and CDR2 is FNYEAQ. This CDR3 has 13 residues. V shed 5 bases and J 7 bases; nucleotides not matched to a gene: 4. CDR3 in amino acids: CASSPGTSNTQYF. The CDR3 DNA is TGTGCCAGCAGCCCCGGGACTAGCAATACGCAGTATTTT.